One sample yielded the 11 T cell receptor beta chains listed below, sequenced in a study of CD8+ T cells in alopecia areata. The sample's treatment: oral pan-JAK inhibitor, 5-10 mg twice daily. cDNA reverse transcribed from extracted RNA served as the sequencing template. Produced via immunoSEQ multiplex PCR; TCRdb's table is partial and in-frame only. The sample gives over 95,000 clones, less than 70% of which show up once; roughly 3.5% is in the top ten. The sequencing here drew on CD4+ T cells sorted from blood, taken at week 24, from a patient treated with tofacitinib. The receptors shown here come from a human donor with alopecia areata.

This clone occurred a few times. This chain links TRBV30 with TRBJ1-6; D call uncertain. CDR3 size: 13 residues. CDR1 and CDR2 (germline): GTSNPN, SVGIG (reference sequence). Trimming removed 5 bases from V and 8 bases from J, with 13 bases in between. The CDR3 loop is CAWGFTEDSPLHF. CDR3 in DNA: TGTGCCTGGGGTTTCACGGAAGATTCACCCCTCCACTTT.

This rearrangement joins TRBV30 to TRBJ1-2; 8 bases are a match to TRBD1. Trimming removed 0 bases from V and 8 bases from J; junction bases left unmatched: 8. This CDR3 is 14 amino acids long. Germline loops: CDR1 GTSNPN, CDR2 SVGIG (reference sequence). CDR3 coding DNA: TGTGCCTGGAGTGTACAAGGGACAGGCGTCGGCTACACCTTC. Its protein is CAWSVQGTGVGYTF.

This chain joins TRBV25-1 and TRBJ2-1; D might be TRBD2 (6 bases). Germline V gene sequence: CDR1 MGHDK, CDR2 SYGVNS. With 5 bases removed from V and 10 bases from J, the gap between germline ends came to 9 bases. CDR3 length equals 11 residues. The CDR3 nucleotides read TGTGCCAGCAGTCAACTAGCAGAGCAGTTCTTC. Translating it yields CASSQLAEQFF. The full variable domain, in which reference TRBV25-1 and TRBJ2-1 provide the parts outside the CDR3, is EADIYQTPRYLVIGTGKKITLECSQTMGHDKMYWYQQDPGMELHLIHYSYGVNSTEKGDLSSESTVSRIRTEHFPLTLESARPSHTSQYLCASSQLAEQFFGPGTRLTVL.

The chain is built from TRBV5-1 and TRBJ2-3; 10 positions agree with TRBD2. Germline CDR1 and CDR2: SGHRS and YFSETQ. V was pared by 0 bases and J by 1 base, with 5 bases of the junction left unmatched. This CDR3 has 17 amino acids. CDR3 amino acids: CASSLVSGGPGTDTQYF. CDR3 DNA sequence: TGCGCCAGCAGCTTGGTTAGCGGGGGGCCCGGCACAGATACGCAGTATTTT.

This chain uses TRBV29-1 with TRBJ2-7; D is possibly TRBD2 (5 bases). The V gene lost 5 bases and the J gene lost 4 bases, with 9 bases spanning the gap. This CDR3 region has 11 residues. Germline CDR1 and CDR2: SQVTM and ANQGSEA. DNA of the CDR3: TGCAGCGTTTTCCGGGATTACGAGCAGTACTTC. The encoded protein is CSVFRDYEQYF.

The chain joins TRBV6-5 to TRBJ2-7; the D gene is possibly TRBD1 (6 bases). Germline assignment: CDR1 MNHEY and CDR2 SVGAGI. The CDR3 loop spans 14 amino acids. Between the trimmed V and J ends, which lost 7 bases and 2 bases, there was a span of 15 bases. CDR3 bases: TGTGCCAGCACCTCAGGACAGAGTCCCTACGAGCAGTACTTC. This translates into CASTSGQSPYEQYF.

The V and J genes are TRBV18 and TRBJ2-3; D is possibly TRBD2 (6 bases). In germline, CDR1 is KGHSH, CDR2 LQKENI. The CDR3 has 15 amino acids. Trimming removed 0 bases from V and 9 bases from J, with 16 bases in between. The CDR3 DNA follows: TGTGCCAGCTCACCACCGGGAGATAGCGGACGGACGCAGTATTTT. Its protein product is CASSPPGDSGRTQYF.

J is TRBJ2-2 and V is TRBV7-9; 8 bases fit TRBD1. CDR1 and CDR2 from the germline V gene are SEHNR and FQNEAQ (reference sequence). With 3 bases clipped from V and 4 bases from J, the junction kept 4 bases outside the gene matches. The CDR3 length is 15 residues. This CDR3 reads CASSLATGVTGELFF. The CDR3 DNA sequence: TGTGCCAGCAGCTTGGCGACAGGGGTCACCGGGGAGCTGTTTTTT.

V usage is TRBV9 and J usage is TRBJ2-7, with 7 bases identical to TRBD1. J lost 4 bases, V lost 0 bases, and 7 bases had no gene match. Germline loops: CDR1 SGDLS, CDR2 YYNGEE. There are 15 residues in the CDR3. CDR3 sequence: CASSVGDREWYEQYF. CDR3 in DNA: TGTGCCAGCAGCGTAGGAGACAGGGAGTGGTACGAGCAGTACTTC.

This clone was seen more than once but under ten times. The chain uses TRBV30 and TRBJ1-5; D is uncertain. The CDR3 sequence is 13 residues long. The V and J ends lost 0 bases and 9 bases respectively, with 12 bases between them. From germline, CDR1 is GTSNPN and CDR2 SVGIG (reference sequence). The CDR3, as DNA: TGTGCCTGGAGTGTACGTGATGTTAGGCCCCAGCATTTT. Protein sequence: CAWSVRDVRPQHF.

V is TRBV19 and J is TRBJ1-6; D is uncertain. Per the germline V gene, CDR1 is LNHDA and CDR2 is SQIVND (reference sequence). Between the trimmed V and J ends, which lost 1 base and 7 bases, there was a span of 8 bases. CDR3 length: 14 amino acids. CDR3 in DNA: TGTGCCAGTAGTATAGGAGGAGCGAATTCACCCCTCCACTTT. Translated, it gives CASSIGGANSPLHF.